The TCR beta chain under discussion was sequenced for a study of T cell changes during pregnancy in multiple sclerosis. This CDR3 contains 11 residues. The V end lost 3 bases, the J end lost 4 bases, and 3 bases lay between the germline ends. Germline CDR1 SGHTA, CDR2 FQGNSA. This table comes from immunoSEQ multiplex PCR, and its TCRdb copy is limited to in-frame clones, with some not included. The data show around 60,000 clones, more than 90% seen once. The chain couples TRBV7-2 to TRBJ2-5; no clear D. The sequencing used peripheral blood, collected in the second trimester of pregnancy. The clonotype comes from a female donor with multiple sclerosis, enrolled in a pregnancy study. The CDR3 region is CASSFLETQYF. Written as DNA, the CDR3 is TGTGCCAGCAGCTTCTTAGAGACCCAGTACTTC.